Listed below are T cell receptor beta chains from one sample, sequenced in a study of T cells in tuberculosis. The protocol was immunoSEQ multiplex PCR, while the TCRdb copy is restricted to in-frame clones and leaves out a portion. Counted here are approximately 35,000 clones, 95% to 97% occurring once; the ten biggest clones make up 6.2%. Sequenced material: PBMCs. These receptors were taken from a donor aged 10 to 29 with latent tuberculosis or without tuberculosis infection. CDR3s include the opening cysteine and the closing phenylalanine or tryptophan. The D gene is left open where the match is weak. Where a row states a size, it is once, few, many or the class of an expanded clone; other rows omit it.

clone size	V gene	J gene	D gene	CDR3 DNA	CDR3 protein
NA	TRBV10-3	TRBJ1-5	TRBD1	TGTGCCTCCTCCCAGGGGGCGGTCAATCAGCCCCAGCATTTT	CASSQGAVNQPQHF
NA	TRBV6-5	TRBJ2-1	TRBD1	TGTGCCAGCAGGGGGACAGGGGTCGAGGATGAGCAGTTCTTC	CASRGTGVEDEQFF
NA	TRBV11-2	TRBJ1-1	NA	TGTGCCAGCAGCTTAGACGGGAACACTGAAGCTTTCTTT	CASSLDGNTEAFF
NA	TRBV9	TRBJ2-5	NA	TGTGCCAGCAGCGACGGGGACTGGCAAGAGACCCAGTACTTC	CASSDGDWQETQYF
NA	TRBV25-1	TRBJ1-1	TRBD1	TGTGCCAGCAGTGAAATCGACAGGGAAGTCTCTGAAGCTTTCTTT	CASSEIDREVSEAFF
once	TRBV6-1	TRBJ1-2	TRBD1	TGTGCCAGCAGTTTCGACAGGGGCTATGGCTACACCTTC	CASSFDRGYGYTF
NA	TRBV30	TRBJ2-5	TRBD1	TGTGCCTGGAGCGTACAGGGGCGGGAGACCCAGTACTTC	CAWSVQGRETQYF
NA	TRBV14	TRBJ2-1	NA	TGTGCCAGCAGCCAAGCGGCCGGGTTCAATGAGCAGTTCTTC	CASSQAAGFNEQFF
NA	TRBV14	TRBJ1-2	NA	TGTGCCATTCGAGCAGGGGATAACTATGGCTACACCTTC	CAIRAGDNYGYTF
once	TRBV7-8	TRBJ2-2	TRBD1	TGTGCCAGCAGCTCGACAGGGTTGGCCGGGGAGCTGTTTTTT	CASSSTGLAGELFF